This TCR beta chain emerged from a study of T cell changes during pregnancy in multiple sclerosis. In germline, CDR1 is SGHVS, CDR2 FQNEAQ. CDR3 length equals 16 residues. V shed 5 bases and J 8 bases; nucleotides not matched to a gene: 15. Measured with immunoSEQ multiplex PCR; TCRdb has only the in-frame clones, and not every one. Among about 35,000 clones listed, 90% were seen once. This specimen consisted of peripheral blood, obtained in the third trimester of pregnancy. This receptor was obtained from a female donor in good health, enrolled as a control in a pregnancy study. The rearrangement links TRBV7-8 to TRBJ2-1, with 7 bases lining up with TRBD2. The CDR3 DNA reads TGTGCCAGCAGCAAACCAGCGGGACCACGAGCCGATGAGCAGTTCTTC. Its translation: CASSKPAGPRADEQFF.